There are a few counts of the clone carrying this T cell receptor beta chain. Its antigen is not known. The CDR3 loop spans 14 amino acids. Trimming cost V 0 bases and J 12 bases, with 17 bases left between them. The V gene's germline CDR1 is DFQATT and CDR2 SNEGSKA (reference sequence). Lactation, pregnancy, other autoimmune disease or uncontrolled infection excluded patients. Diagnostic decisions used clinical symptoms, serum thyroxine and TRAb, thyroid ultrasound and orbital computed tomography. The entry originates in a study of T cells in Graves' hyperthyroidism and ophthalmopathy. Study at large: It was at initial diagnosis, before any treatment, that peripheral blood was collected.

Study outcomes and limitations: Most expanded thyroid clonotypes above 0.001 recurred in blood.

The CDR3 regions of TCR beta were amplified from RNA transcripts. HTBI primers were used for first-round RT-PCR of the TCR CDR3. One entry per CDR3 protein, called by TCRdb with MiXCR from the multiplex PCR reads. The sample has about 560,000 distinct CDR3 sequences; over 15% are singletons. The sequenced sample consisted of blood. J is TRBJ2-2 and V is TRBV20-1; possible D gene TRBD2, 6 bases. The sequence came from a woman under 30 with Graves' hyperthyroidism. The DNA of the CDR3 is TGCAGTGCTAGAGAGGAGGGACCCTCTACAAAGCTGTTTTTT. This translates into CSAREEGPSTKLFF.